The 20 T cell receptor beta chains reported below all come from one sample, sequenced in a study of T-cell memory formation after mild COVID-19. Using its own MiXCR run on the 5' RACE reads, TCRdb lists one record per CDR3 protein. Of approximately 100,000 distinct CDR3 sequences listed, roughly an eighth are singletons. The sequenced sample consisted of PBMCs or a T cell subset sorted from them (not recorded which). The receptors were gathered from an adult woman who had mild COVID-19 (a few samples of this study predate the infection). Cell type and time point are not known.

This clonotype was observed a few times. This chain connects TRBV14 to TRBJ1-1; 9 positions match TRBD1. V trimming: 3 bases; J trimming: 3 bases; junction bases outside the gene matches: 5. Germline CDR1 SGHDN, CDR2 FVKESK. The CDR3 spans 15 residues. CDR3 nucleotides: TGTGCCAGCAGCCACCTTGACAGGGGGGACACTGAAGCTTTCTTT. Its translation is CASSHLDRGDTEAFF.

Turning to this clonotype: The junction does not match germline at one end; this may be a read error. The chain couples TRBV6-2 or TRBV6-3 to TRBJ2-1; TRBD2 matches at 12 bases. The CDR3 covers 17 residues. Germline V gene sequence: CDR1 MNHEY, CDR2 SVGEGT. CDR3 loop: CASLTKLAGGTYTEQFF. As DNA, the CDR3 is TGTGCCAGCCTAACCAAACTAGCGGGAGGAACCTACACTGAGCAGTTCTTC.

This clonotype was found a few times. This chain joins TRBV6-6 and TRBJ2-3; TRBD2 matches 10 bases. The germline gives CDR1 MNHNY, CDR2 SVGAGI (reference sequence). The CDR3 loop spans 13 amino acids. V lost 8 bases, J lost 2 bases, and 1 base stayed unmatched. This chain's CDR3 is CASGLAVTDTQYF. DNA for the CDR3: TGTGCCAGCGGACTAGCGGTCACAGATACGCAGTATTTT.

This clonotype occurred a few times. CDR3: CSASSGDTGELFF. The CDR3 DNA reads TGCAGTGCCTCGAGCGGGGACACCGGGGAGCTGTTTTTT. The chain recombines TRBV20-1 with TRBJ2-2, with 7 bases that match TRBD2. Per the germline V gene, CDR1 is DFQATT and CDR2 is SNEGSKA (reference sequence). Losses at the gene ends were 6 bases for V and 3 bases for J; bases not matched to a gene: 4. The CDR3 spans 13 residues.

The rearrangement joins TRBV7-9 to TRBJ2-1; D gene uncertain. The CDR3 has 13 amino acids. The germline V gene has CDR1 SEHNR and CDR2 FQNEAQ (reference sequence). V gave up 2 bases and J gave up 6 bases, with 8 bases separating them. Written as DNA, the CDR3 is TGTGCCAGCAGCTTAAGTCAGCGCAATGAGCAGTTCTTC. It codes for CASSLSQRNEQFF.

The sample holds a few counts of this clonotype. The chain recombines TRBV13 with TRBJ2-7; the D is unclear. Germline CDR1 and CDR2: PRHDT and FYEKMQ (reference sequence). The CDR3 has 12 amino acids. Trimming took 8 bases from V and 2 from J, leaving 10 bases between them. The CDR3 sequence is CASSERTYEQYF. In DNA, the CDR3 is TGTGCCAGCTCCGAGCGCACCTACGAGCAGTACTTC.

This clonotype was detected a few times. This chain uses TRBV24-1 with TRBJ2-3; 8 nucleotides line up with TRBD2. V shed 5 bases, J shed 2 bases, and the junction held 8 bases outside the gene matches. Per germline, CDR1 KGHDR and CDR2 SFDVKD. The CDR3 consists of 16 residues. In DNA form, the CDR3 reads TGTGCCACCAGTGCCGAAGCGGGGGCCGTCACAGATACGCAGTATTTT. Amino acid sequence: CATSAEAGAVTDTQYF.

In DNA form, the CDR3 reads TGTGCCAGCAGCACCCGACAGGGAGACCGACATGAGCAGTTCTTC. It specifies CASSTRQGDRHEQFF. The V and J genes are TRBV7-6 and TRBJ2-1; 7 positions agree with TRBD1. V lost 5 bases and J lost 8; bases outside the gene matches: 12. Germline CDR1 SGHVS, CDR2 FNYEAQ. The CDR3 is 15 amino acids. Variable domain in full (rest from reference TRBV7-6 and TRBJ2-1): GAGVSQSPRYKVTKRGQDVALRCDPISGHVSLYWYRQALGQGPEFLTYFNYEAQQDKSGLPNDRFSAERPEGSISTLTIQRTEQRDSAMYRCASSTRQGDRHEQFFGPGTRLTVL.

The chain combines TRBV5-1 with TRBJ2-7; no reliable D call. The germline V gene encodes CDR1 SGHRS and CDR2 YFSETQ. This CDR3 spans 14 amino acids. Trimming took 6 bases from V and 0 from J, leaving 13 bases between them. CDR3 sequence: CASTGTPSSYEQYF. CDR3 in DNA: TGCGCCAGCACTGGTACTCCGAGCTCCTACGAGCAGTACTTC.

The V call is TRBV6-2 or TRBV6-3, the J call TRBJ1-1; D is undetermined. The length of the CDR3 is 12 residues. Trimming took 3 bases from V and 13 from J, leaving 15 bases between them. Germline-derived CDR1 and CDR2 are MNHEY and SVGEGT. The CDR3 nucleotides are TGTGCCAGCAGTTATACGGGTCCCCCCGGTTTCTTT. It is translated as CASSYTGPPGFF.

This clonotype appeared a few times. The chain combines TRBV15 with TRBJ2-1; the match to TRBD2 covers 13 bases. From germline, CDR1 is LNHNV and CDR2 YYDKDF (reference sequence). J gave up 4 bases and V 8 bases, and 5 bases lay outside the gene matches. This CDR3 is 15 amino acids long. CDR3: CATAPGLAGYNEQFF. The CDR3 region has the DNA TGTGCCACCGCCCCGGGACTAGCGGGGTACAATGAGCAGTTCTTC.

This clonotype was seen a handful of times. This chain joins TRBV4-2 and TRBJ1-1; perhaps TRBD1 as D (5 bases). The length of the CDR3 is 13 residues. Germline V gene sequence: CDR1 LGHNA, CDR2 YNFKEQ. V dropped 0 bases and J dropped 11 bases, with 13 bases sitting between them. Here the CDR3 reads CASSQDTGNRAFF. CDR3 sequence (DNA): TGTGCCAGCAGCCAAGACACCGGGAACAGGGCTTTCTTT.

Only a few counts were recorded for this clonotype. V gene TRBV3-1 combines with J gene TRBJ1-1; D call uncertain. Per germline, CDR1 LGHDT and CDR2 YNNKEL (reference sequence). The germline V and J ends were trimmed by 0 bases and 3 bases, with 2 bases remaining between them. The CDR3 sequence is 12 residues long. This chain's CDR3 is CASSQDDTEAFF. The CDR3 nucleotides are TGTGCCAGCAGCCAAGACGACACTGAAGCTTTCTTT. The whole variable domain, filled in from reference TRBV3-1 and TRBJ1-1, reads DTAVSQTPKYLVTQMGNDKSIKCEQNLGHDTMYWYKQDSKKFLKIMFSYNNKELIINETVPNRFSPKSPDKAHLNLHINSLELGDSAVYFCASSQDDTEAFFGQGTRLTVV.

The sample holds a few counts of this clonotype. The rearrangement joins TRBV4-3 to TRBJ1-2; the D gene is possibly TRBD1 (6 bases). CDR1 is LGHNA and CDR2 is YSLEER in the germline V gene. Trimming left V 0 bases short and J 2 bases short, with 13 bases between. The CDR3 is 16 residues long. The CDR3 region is CASSQDLRGVNYGYTF. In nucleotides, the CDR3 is TGCGCCAGCAGCCAAGATCTTAGGGGGGTGAACTATGGCTACACCTTC.

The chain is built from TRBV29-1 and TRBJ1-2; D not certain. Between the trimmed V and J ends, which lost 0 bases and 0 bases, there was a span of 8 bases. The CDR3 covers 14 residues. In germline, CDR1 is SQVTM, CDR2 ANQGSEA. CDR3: CSVEEGSANYGYTF. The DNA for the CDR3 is TGCAGCGTTGAAGAAGGGTCGGCTAACTATGGCTACACCTTC.

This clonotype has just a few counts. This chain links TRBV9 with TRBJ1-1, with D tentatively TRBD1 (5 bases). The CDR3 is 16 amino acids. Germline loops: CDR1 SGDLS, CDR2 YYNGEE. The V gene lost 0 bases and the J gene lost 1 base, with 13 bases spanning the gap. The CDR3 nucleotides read TGTGCCAGCAGCGTAGGGGACGCTGCTTCGAACACTGAAGCTTTCTTT. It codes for CASSVGDAASNTEAFF.

DNA of the CDR3: TGTGCCACTTCAGGCCGGGGGACCTACGAGCAGTACTTC. It codes for CATSGRGTYEQYF. This chain connects TRBV3-1 to TRBJ2-7, with D perhaps TRBD2 (6 bases). Germline-derived CDR1 and CDR2 are LGHDT and YNNKEL (reference sequence). Between the trimmed V and J ends, which lost 10 bases and 2 bases, there was a span of 15 bases. The CDR3 sequence is 13 residues long.

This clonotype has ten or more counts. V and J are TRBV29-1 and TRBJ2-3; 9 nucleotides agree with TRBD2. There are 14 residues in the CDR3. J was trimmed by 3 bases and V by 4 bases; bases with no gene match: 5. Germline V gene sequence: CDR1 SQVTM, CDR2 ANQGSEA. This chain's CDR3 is CSVAVAGATDTQYF. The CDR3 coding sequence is TGCAGCGTTGCCGTAGCGGGAGCGACAGATACGCAGTATTTT.

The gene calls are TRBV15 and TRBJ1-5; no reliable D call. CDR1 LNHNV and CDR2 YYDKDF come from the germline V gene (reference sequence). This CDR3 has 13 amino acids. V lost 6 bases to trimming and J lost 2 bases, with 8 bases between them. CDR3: CATSERGNQPQHF. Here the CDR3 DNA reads TGTGCCACCAGTGAGAGGGGCAATCAGCCCCAGCATTTT. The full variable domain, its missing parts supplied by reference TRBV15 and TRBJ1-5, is DAMVIQNPRYQVTQFGKPVTLSCSQTLNHNVMYWYQQKSSQAPKLLFHYYDKDFNNEADTPDNFQSRRPNTSFCFLDIRSPGLGDTAMYLCATSERGNQPQHFGDGTRLSIL.

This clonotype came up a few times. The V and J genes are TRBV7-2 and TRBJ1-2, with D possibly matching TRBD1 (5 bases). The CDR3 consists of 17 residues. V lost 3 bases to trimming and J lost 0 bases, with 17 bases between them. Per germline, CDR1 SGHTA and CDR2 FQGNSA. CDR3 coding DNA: TGTGCCAGCAGCTTGACCTCCGGACATTACTCTAACTATGGCTACACCTTC. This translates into CASSLTSGHYSNYGYTF.